The source of this T cell receptor (beta chain) is a study of blood T cell repertoires in COVID-19 (dated by TCRdb to the early 2020s). Study-wide context: Samples from collaborators originated in the United States, Italy and Spain and spanned both the acute and convalescent phases of COVID-19. The prospective study material was composed of cDNA or gDNA derived from T cells, B-cell-depleted T cells, or PBMCs. Subjects who had been exposed to COVID-19, were actively infected with it, or had recovered from it provided the deeply sampled blood TCRbeta repertoires that made up the dataset. The repertoires were released in a freely available public database meant as a resource for research on the immune response to SARS-CoV-2. Samples were obtained from the ongoing ImmuneRACE study (first 160 participants) and from approximately 1,200 subjects provided by 6 global collaborators. The sample metadata nearly always contained a de-identified subject ID, COVID-19 status, age in years and sex. Where HLA class I and class II types were available, the types were taken from metadata supplied by the sample provider, not from assay-based typing. Overall results and qualifications from the work: The quantity of clinical and demographic metadata differed by source and by participant and was supplied without curation.

Worth noting for this clone: The antigen it recognizes is unknown. One base away there is no much larger clone; base qualities are not given.

The immunoSEQ Assay, a bias-controlled multiplex PCR, was used to amplify TCRbeta CDR3 regions from genomic DNA. Per the source publication's procedure: Nucleated cell counts per sample were estimated from amplification of reference gene primers within the assay. Sequence reads were collapsed and filtered to measure the absolute abundance of every unique TCRbeta CDR3 rearrangement. Productive Simpson clonality was computed per sample as the square root of Simpson's diversity index over productive rearrangements. TCRdb stores this immuneACCESS table with in-frame sequences only. Part of the clones is absent; in the studies checked, under half of the shortfall reflects unresolved V genes, and no reason is known for the rest. The V and J calls and clone size were taken over from that table, and D and trimming were inferred from the DNA. The sample table records some 240,000 clones; 88% of these occur just once. The top ten hold roughly 10% of the sample.

In Seattle, one collaborating source enrolled patients while the infection was active and tracked those patients longitudinally over the course of disease. The collaborating institutions used their own protocols to collect whole blood in K2EDTA tubes. Collaborator samples were shipped for TCRbeta analysis as frozen whole blood, isolated PBMCs, or DNA extracted from either sample type. For this chain, trimming is 4 bases at the V end and 4 bases at the J end, and the number of junction bases without a gene match is 13. The CDR3 has 16 amino acids, counting the end cysteine and phenylalanine. Only the CDR3 region is kept as DNA, spanning 48 bases read in frame from base 1. CDR1 LGHNA and CDR2 YSLEER are derived from the germline V gene.

This chain joins TRBV4-3 to TRBJ2-7; 7 middle bases align to TRBD1. The source is a woman between 65 and 79 years old with COVID-19, enrolled during active disease. Sequenced input: peripheral blood. The nucleotide sequence reads TGCGCCAGCAGCCCCTCTATTAGGGGGCGTTTATACGAGCAGTACTTC. Its amino acids are CASSPSIRGRLYEQYF.